The T cell receptor beta chain described here comes from a study of T cells in localized non-small cell lung cancer. By proportion, this clone is medium-sized. Using immunoSEQ multiplex PCR, the repertoire was profiled, and TCRdb retains in-frame clones only, with some absent. Of 31,000 or so clones in the sample, around four fifths are singletons; the top ten hold 16%. Sequencing used peripheral blood, obtained before any cancer treatment. The TCR comes from a male donor older than 55 with stage III squamous cell lung carcinoma.

The CDR3 protein is CASKIGSNTEAFF. The DNA of the CDR3 is TGTGCCAGTAAGATTGGGTCGAACACTGAAGCTTTCTTT. The chain carries TRBV19 and TRBJ1-1; no reliable D call. This CDR3 is built from 13 residues. Germline CDR1 is LNHDA and CDR2 is SQIVND (reference sequence). The V and J ends lost 7 bases and 1 base respectively, with 10 bases between them.